Listed here are 4 T cell receptor beta chains from one sample, sequenced in a study of T cell changes during pregnancy in multiple sclerosis. This table comes from immunoSEQ multiplex PCR, and its TCRdb copy is limited to in-frame clones, with some not included. The sample comprises tens of thousands of clones, 89% of which are singletons, and around 0.76% rests with the top ten. Specimen: CD4+ T cells from peripheral blood mononuclear cells, collected after pregnancy. These receptors came from a female donor in good health, enrolled as a control in a pregnancy study.

The chain employs TRBV19 and TRBJ1-1, with D perhaps matching TRBD1 (6 bases). Trimming took off 2 bases at V and 1 base at J, with 11 bases between the two ends. The CDR3 loop spans 15 amino acids. CDR1 and CDR2 from the germline V gene are LNHDA and SQIVND (reference sequence). CDR3 nucleotides: TGTGCCAGTAGTATAAGGACAGACCCGAACACTGAAGCTTTCTTT. This encodes CASSIRTDPNTEAFF.

This chain connects TRBV5-1 to TRBJ2-3; TRBD2 agrees at 12 bases. This CDR3 comprises 21 residues. V lost 1 base and J lost 5; bases outside the gene matches: 20. CDR1 and CDR2 from the germline V gene are SGHRS and YFSETQ. As DNA, the CDR3 is TGCGCCAGCAGCTTGCCTAGCGGGAGGGCCGGGGGAATGTTGTTGGGAGATACGCAGTATTTT. It codes for CASSLPSGRAGGMLLGDTQYF.

The V and J genes are TRBV5-1 and TRBJ1-1; tentative D call: TRBD1 (6 bases). CDR1 is SGHRS and CDR2 is YFSETQ in the germline V gene. V was trimmed by 0 bases and J by 0 bases, leaving 9 bases between them. The CDR3 runs 15 residues. The CDR3 sequence: CASSLAGAMNTEAFF. CDR3 coding DNA: TGCGCCAGCAGCTTGGCAGGGGCGATGAACACTGAAGCTTTCTTT.

The chain uses TRBV6-4 and TRBJ2-7; 9 bases are shared with TRBD2. Germline CDR1 is MRHNA and CDR2 is SNTAGT. The V and J ends lost 6 bases and 3 bases, in that order; junction bases with no gene match: 9. The CDR3 runs 15 residues. CDR3 in amino acids: CASRGSGRKNYEQYF. The CDR3 nucleotides are TGTGCCAGCAGGGGTAGCGGGAGAAAGAACTACGAGCAGTACTTC.